Listed here is a single T cell receptor (beta chain). Its antigen remains unknown. TCRdb's table, derived via immunoSEQ multiplex PCR, lists solely in-frame clones and lacks some. The sample shows some 51,000 clones, just over 85% of them seen only once. The entry originates in a study of T cells in localized non-small cell lung cancer. Findings and caveats of the study: The study sequenced only one region of the tumor. As a result, intratumor heterogeneity could not be excluded and remains possible.

The CDR3 is 14 residues long. The V gene lost 5 bases and the J gene lost 0 bases, with 11 bases spanning the gap. Germline CDR1 and CDR2: SGHTA and FQGNSA. The chain recombines TRBV7-2 with TRBJ2-7; no reliable D call. The origin of this receptor is a woman aged 35-70 years with stage I lung adenocarcinoma. This sample comprised peripheral blood, obtained before any cancer treatment. This CDR3 reads CASSTRWISYEQYF. CDR3 coding DNA: TGTGCCAGCAGCACCCGGTGGATCTCCTACGAGCAGTACTTC.